This T cell receptor beta chain was documented in a study of cytomegalovirus exposure and HLA in healthy donors. Profiling relied on immunoSEQ multiplex PCR, and the TCRdb table lists in-frame clones only, not all of them. The sample yields a few hundred thousand clones, around 89% seen once. Germline V CDR1 and CDR2: MNHNS, SASEGT. The CDR3 consists of 18 residues. The V and J ends lost 2 bases and 2 bases, in that order; junction bases with no gene match: 7. The donors were members of the validation cohort comprising approximately 110 subjects, separate from the roughly 640-subject first cohort. Notes on the study in general: Listed as cytomegalovirus-associated were 170 or so TCR beta chains. Through in vitro validation, three CMV-associated chains were shown to be specific for CMV antigens. Subsequent analysis showed first-cohort TCR clusters tending to co-occur in more than 90 validation repertoires.

On this clone itself: Antigen: not known.

The clonotype comes from a woman in her late teens or twenties in good health and CMV-seronegative. The chain joins TRBV6-1 to TRBJ2-6; 9 bases match TRBD1. The specimen was PBMCs. The CDR3 DNA is TGTGCCAGCAGTGAAATCCGGGACAGGGTTCCTGGGGCCAACGTCCTGACTTTC. It translates to CASSEIRDRVPGANVLTF.